The clone carrying this TCR beta chain has more than one count but fewer than ten. Antigen: not known. The data belong to a study of cytomegalovirus exposure and HLA in healthy donors. 60 Vbeta and 13 Jbeta primers were used in PCR. Using immunoSEQ multiplex PCR, the repertoire was profiled, and TCRdb retains in-frame clones only, with some absent. This sample has more than 80,000 clones, with roughly four fifths found just once. CDR3 size: 14 residues. The junction had 11 bases not matched to a gene; V was cut back by 5 bases and J by 6 bases. Germline lookup yields CDR1 SGHDT and CDR2 YYEEEE. Whole-study findings and limits: Altogether, 160 or so TCR beta chains were recorded as cytomegalovirus-associated. When a later analysis compared HLA-associated TCR beta chains with equally common others, the HLA-associated chains turned out to be more clonally expanded and to have lower generation probabilities.

Sequenced sample: PBMCs. This clonotype was obtained from a man aged 50 to 59 in good health and CMV-seronegative. The genes are TRBV5-6 and TRBJ2-7; 7 bases are a match to TRBD1. The CDR3 nucleotides are TGTGCCAGCAGTAACAGGGGAACCCCAGCCGAGCAGTACTTC. As protein: CASSNRGTPAEQYF.